This T cell receptor beta chain was identified in a study of identical twins' blood T cells. TCRdb redid the calling of the 5' RACE reads with MiXCR, one entry per CDR3 protein. The data show fewer than 450,000 distinct CDR3 sequences, roughly 30% seen once. Trimming shortened V by 7 bases and J by 8 bases, and 19 bases separated the two germline ends. The CDR3 has 15 residues. CDR1 is SGDLS, CDR2 YYNGEE, per germline. Sequencing used PBMCs. The chain couples TRBV9 to TRBJ1-6; D might be TRBD1 (5 bases). The clonotype originates from a woman between 18 and 55 years old in good health. CDR3 coding DNA: TGTGCCAGCCGGATTGGGACGCATCCTTATTCACCCCTCCACTTT. Translating gives CASRIGTHPYSPLHF. Combining the CDR3 with reference TRBV9 and TRBJ1-6 gives the whole variable domain DSGVTQTPKHLITATGQRVTLRCSPRSGDLSVYWYQQSLDQGLQFLIQYYNGEERAKGNILERFSAQQFPDLHSELNLSSLELGDSALYFCASRIGTHPYSPLHFGNGTRLTVT.